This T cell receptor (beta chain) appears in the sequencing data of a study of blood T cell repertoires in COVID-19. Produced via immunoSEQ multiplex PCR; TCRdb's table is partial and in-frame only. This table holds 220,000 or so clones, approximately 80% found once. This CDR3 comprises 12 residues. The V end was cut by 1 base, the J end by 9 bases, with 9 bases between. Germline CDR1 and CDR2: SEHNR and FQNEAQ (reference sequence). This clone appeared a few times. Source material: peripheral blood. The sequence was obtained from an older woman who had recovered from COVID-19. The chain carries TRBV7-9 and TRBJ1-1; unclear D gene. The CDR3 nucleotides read TGTGCCAGCAGCTTAGACAGAAACAAAGCTTTCTTT. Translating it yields CASSLDRNKAFF.